This is a list of T cell receptor beta chains from one sample in a study of blood T cell repertoires in COVID-19. Generated by immunoSEQ multiplex PCR, the TCRdb table keeps only in-frame clones and is missing some. Counted here are about 180,000 clones, roughly 82% occurring once; the ten biggest clones make up about 9.7%. The sequencing input was PBMCs or T cells enriched from blood (not recorded which). The receptors derive from a woman younger than 45 who had recovered from COVID-19. CDR3s include the opening cysteine and the closing phenylalanine or tryptophan. The D gene is left open where the match is weak. Size tells how often a clone was seen (once, few, many) or the class of an expanded clone, and some rows leave it out.

d_gene,v_gene,abundance,j_gene,CDR3nt,CDR3aa
TRBD1,TRBV5-4,.,TRBJ1-4,TGTGCCAGCAGCTTCTTTACCGGGGCAGGGGGTGAAAAACTGTTTTTT,CASSFFTGAGGEKLFF
TRBD1,TRBV3-1/TRBV3-2,few,TRBJ1-2,TGTGCCAGCAGCTCCACCCCGACAGGGCCTACCTATGGCTACACCTTC,CASSSTPTGPTYGYTF
.,TRBV28,.,TRBJ2-7,TGTGCCAGCAGTCCGCGGCGTCGCTCCTACGAGCAGTACTTC,CASSPRRRSYEQYF
.,TRBV2,.,TRBJ2-4,TGTGCCAGCAGTGAGGGGACAAACTACTTC,CASSEGTNYF
.,TRBV5-4,.,TRBJ1-1,TGTGCCAGCAGCTTGGAGCTGCAGGGAGGTGGCTTGAACACTGAAGCTTTCTTT,CASSLELQGGGLNTEAFF
.,TRBV3-1/TRBV3-2,.,TRBJ1-3,TGTGCCAGCACCCACACAACAGCAATCTCTGGAAACACCATATATTTT,CASTHTTAISGNTIYF
.,TRBV18,.,TRBJ2-7,TGTGCCAGCTCAGGGGCCTCCTACGAGCAGTACTTC,CASSGASYEQYF
TRBD1,TRBV27,few,TRBJ1-2,TGTGCCAGCAGTCCAACAGGGGGCTCGGGCTACACCTTC,CASSPTGGSGYTF
.,TRBV14,.,TRBJ2-3,TGTGCCAGCAGCCTGACCGGGGGTTGGGATACGCAGTATTTT,CASSLTGGWDTQYF
.,TRBV13,.,TRBJ2-2,TGTGCCAGCAGCTATCCGGGACAAAACACCGGGGAGCTGTTTTTT,CASSYPGQNTGELFF
.,TRBV11-3,.,TRBJ1-1,TGTGCCAGCAGCTTAGGAACAAACACTGAAGCTTTCTTT,CASSLGTNTEAFF
.,TRBV5-1,.,TRBJ1-6,TGCGCCAGCAGCTTGCGAGATACAGGGTTTTATTCACCCCTCCACTTT,CASSLRDTGFYSPLHF
TRBD2,TRBV29-1,.,TRBJ2-1,TGCAGCGTTCCATTAGCGGGAGTAACGTACAATGAGCAGTTCTTC,CSVPLAGVTYNEQFF
.,TRBV28,.,TRBJ1-2,TGTGCCAGCAGTCCGGGACGTGGAGGGACGGGAGGCTACACCTTC,CASSPGRGGTGGYTF
.,TRBV7-8,once,TRBJ2-3,TGTGCCAGCAGCTTCCGACACGAAAAGGCAGATACGCAGTATTTT,CASSFRHEKADTQYF
TRBD1,TRBV6-1,.,TRBJ1-1,TGTGCCAGCAGTGAAGCGGGACAGGGGAACACTGAAGCTTTCTTT,CASSEAGQGNTEAFF